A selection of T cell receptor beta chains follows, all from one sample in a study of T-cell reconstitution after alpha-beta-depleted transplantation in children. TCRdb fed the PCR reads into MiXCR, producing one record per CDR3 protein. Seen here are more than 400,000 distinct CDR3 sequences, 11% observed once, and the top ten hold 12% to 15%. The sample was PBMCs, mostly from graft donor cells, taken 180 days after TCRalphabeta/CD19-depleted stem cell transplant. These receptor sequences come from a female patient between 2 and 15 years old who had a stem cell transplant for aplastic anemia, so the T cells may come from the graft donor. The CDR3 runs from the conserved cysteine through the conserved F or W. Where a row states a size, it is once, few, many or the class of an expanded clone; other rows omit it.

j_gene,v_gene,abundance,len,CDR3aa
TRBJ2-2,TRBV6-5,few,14,CASSYRRYTGELFF
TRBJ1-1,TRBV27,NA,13,CASSFPGTGQAFF
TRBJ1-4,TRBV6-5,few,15,CASSYSKGINEKLFF
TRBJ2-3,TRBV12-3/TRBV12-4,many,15,CASSFYREATDTQYF
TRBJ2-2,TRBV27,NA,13,CASRTMLAGELFF
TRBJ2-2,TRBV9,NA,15,CASSPTQGVTGELFF
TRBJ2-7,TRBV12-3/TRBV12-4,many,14,CASRISDRSYEQYF
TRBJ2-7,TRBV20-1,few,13,CSATDSPSYEQYF
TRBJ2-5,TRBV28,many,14,CASSLGQFQETQYF
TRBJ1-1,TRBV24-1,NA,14,CATSEKDRNTEAFF
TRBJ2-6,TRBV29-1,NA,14,CSVVAISGANVLTF
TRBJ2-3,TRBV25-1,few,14,CATLTSGGTDTQYF
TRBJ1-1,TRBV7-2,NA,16,CASSSTGGRVNTEAFF
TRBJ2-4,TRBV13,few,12,CASSPVLRIQYF
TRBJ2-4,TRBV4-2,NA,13,CASSPGVKNIQYF
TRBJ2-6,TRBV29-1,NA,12,CSVERGANVLTF
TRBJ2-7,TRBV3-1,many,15,CASSQFGSPFYEQYF
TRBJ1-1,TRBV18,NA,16,CASSPPMAGGYTEAFF
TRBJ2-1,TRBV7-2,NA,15,CASSRGLPKGNEQFF
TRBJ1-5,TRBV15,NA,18,CATSQGGPLLGSNQPQHF
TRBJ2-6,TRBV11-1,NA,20,CAIESNKGRTIFSGANVLTF
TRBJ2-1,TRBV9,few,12,CASGRVRNEQFF
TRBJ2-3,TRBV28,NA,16,CASSLGVARGSYTQYF
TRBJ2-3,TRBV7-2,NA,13,CASAGRNADTQYF
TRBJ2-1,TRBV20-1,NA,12,CSARDRIHEQFF
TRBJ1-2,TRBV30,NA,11,CAWRDRGGYTF
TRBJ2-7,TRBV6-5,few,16,CASSYRRGLSSYEQYF
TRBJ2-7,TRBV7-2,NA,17,CASSDIRRGVPFFEQYF
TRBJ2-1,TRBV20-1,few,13,CSAWGTRGNEQFF
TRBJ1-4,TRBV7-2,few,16,CASSSRPRGANEKLFF